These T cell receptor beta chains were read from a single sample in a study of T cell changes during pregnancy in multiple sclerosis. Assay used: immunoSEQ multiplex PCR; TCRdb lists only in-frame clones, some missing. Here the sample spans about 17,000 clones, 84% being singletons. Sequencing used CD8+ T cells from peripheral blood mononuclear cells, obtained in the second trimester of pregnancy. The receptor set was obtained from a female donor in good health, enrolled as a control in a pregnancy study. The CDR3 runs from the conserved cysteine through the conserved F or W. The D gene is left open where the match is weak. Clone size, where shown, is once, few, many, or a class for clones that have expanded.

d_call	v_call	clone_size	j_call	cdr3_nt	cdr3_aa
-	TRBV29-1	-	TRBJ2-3	TGCAGCGTCCGACTAGTCGGCGTGTATACGCAGTATTTT	CSVRLVGVYTQYF
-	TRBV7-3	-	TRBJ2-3	TGTGCCAGCAGCTCGCCAGGGGATACGCAGTATTTT	CASSSPGDTQYF
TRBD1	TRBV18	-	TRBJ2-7	TGTGCCAGCTCCTCGGGACAGGGCTACGAGCAGTACTTC	CASSSGQGYEQYF
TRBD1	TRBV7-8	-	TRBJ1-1	TGTGCCAGCAGACAAGACAGGGGGAACACTGAAGCTTTCTTT	CASRQDRGNTEAFF
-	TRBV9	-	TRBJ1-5	TGTGCCAGCAGCGTAGGTAGCGGCGGGTGGGATCAGCCCCAGCATTTT	CASSVGSGGWDQPQHF
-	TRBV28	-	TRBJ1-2	TGTGCCAGCAGTGTACAAATCCGGGACAAACACACCTTC	CASSVQIRDKHTF
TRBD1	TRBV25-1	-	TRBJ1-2	TGTGCCAGCAGTGGCACACACCCTTTGACAGGGAACTATGGCTACACCTTC	CASSGTHPLTGNYGYTF
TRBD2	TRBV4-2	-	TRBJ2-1	TGTGCCAGCACCGGGACTAGCGGGGGGGTAGATGAGCAGTTCTTC	CASTGTSGGVDEQFF
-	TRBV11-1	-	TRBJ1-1	TGTGCCAGCAGCACCCTGCGAACTGAAGCTTTCTTT	CASSTLRTEAFF
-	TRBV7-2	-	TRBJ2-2	TGTGCCAGCAGCCTAGGGGGGGGTCGGGAGCTGTTTTTT	CASSLGGGRELFF
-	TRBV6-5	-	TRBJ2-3	TGTGCCAGCAGTCGACCTTCGGGCGGGGCAGATACGCAGTATTTT	CASSRPSGGADTQYF
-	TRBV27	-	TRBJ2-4	TGTGCCAGCACCTTCGGGAACATTCAGTACTTC	CASTFGNIQYF
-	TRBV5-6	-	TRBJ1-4	TGTGCCAGCTCCGATTCAGGGAGGGGGAGCGAAAAACTGTTTTTT	CASSDSGRGSEKLFF
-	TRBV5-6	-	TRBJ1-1	TGTGCCAGCAGCTTGGGCGACGGGGGTCTGTTTGGTTTCTTT	CASSLGDGGLFGFF
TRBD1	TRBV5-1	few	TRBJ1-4	TGCGCCAGCAGCGTACAGGGGGCGCAAGGTGAAAAACTGTTTTTT	CASSVQGAQGEKLFF
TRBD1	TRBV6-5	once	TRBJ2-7	TGTGCCAGCAGTCGGGACAGAAAAACCTACGAGCAGTACTTC	CASSRDRKTYEQYF
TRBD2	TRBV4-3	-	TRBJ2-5	TGCGCCAGCAGCCAAGGGACTAGCGGGGCAGAGACCCAGTACTTC	CASSQGTSGAETQYF
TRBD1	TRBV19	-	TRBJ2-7	TGTGCCAGCTCCCAGGGGGCACTCTACGAGCAGTACTTC	CASSQGALYEQYF
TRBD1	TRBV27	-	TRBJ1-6	TGTGCCAGCAGTTCGGGACAGGGCAATTCACCCCTCCACTTT	CASSSGQGNSPLHF
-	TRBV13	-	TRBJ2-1	TGTGCCAGCAGCTCGAGGACACAGGCATACAATGAGCAGTTCTTC	CASSSRTQAYNEQFF
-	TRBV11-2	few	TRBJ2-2	TGTGCCAGCAGCCAGGGCCGGTCCGTGAACACCGGGGAGCTGTTTTTT	CASSQGRSVNTGELFF
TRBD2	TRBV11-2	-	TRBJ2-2	TGTGCCAGCACCCGGGACTATAGGGAGCTGTTTTTT	CASTRDYRELFF
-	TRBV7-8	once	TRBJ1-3	TGTGCCAGCAGCCCCACTCTTGAGCTACCCTCTGGAAACACCATATATTTT	CASSPTLELPSGNTIYF
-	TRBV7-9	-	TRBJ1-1	TGTGCCAGCATCCCGCCGGGGGGGTACACTGAAGCTTTCTTT	CASIPPGGYTEAFF
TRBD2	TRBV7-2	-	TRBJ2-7	TGTGCCAGCAGCTTACCAGCGGGGGGGGGTCAGGGCCTATACGAGCAGTACTTC	CASSLPAGGGQGLYEQYF
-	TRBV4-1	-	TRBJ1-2	TGCGCCAGCAGCCCCGACATAAGCTATGGCTACACCTTC	CASSPDISYGYTF
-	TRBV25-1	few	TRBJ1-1	TGTGCCAGCAGTAGAGGGGGTTACGCTGAAGCTTTCTTT	CASSRGGYAEAFF
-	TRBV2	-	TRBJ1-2	TGTGCCAGCAGGGCTAAGGGAGACGGTGGCTACACCTTC	CASRAKGDGGYTF
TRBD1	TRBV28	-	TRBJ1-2	TGTGCCAGCAGTTTCCCAGGGGGAGTCTACACCTTC	CASSFPGGVYTF
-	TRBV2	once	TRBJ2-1	TGTGCCAGCAGTGACGTGGGCGGGGAAGAGCAGTTCTTC	CASSDVGGEEQFF
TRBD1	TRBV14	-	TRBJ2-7	TGTGCCAGCAGCCTTGGGACAGCTGAGCAGTACTTC	CASSLGTAEQYF
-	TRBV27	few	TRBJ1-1	TGTGCCAGCAGTTTCTCTGTGAACACTGAAGCTTTCTTT	CASSFSVNTEAFF
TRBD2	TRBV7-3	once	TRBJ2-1	TGTGCCAGCAGCTTAACAGGGGCTAGCGGATACAATGAGCAGTTCTTC	CASSLTGASGYNEQFF
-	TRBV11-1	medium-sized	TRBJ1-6	TGTGCCAGCAGCTTATGGGGGCTGTCACCCCTCCACTTT	CASSLWGLSPLHF
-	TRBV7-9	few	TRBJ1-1	TGTGCCAGCAGCCCCACAGGTGACACTGAAGCTTTCTTT	CASSPTGDTEAFF
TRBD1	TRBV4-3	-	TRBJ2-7	TGCGCCAGCAGCCCCACGGGACAGGGGAGCTACGAGCAGTACTTC	CASSPTGQGSYEQYF
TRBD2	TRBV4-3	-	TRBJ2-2	TGCGCCAGCAGCCAAGGTAGCGGGAGCACCGGGGAGCTGTTTTTT	CASSQGSGSTGELFF
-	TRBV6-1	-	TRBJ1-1	TGTGCCAGCAGTGCCAGAAGCACTGAAGCTTTCTTT	CASSARSTEAFF
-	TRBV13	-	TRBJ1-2	TGTGCCAGCAGCTTAGGCACAGGTTCCGCTAACTATGGCTACACCTTC	CASSLGTGSANYGYTF
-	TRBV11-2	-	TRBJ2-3	TGTGCCAGCAGCTTTCAGGGGAGCACAGATACGCAGTATTTT	CASSFQGSTDTQYF
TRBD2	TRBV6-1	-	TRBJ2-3	TGTGCCAGCAGTGCGGGGAGCGGGGGGGCCACGGATACGCAGTATTTT	CASSAGSGGATDTQYF
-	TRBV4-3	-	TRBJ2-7	TGCGCCAGCAGCCAAGATCAAGACAGCTCCTACGAGCAGTACTTC	CASSQDQDSSYEQYF
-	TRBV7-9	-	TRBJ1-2	TGTGCCAGCAGCTCGTCCGGCGGGGGAAGAACATATGGCTACACCTTC	CASSSSGGGRTYGYTF
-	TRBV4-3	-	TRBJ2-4	TGCGCCAGCAGCCAATCTGATACCGGGGTGGTCAAAAACATTCAGTACTTC	CASSQSDTGVVKNIQYF
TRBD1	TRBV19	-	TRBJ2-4	TGTGCCAGTAGTATGACAGGGCTTTATGGAAACATTCAGTACTTC	CASSMTGLYGNIQYF
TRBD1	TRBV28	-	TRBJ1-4	TGTGCCAGCCGTTTGACAGGGGGAACTAATGAAAAACTGTTTTTT	CASRLTGGTNEKLFF
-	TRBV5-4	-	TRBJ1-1	TGTGCCAGCAGCCTTAACACTGAAGCTTTCTTT	CASSLNTEAFF
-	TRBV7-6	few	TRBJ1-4	TGTGCCAGCAGATCAGGGCGGTTGGATGAAAAACTGTTTTTT	CASRSGRLDEKLFF
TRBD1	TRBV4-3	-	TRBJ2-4	TGCGCCAGCAGCCACAGACAGGGTGTAGCCAAAAACATTCAGTACTTC	CASSHRQGVAKNIQYF
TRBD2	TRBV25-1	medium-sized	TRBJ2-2	TGTGCCAGCAGTGAATGGGGGGGAACCGGGGAGCTGTTTTTT	CASSEWGGTGELFF